This entry is about one TCR beta chain. These data are taken from a study of cytotoxic CD8 clonotypes in ibrutinib-treated CLL. Background on the study: Sequencing produced an average of roughly 280,000 productive templates and under 100,000 productive rearrangements per sample.

Measured with immunoSEQ multiplex PCR; TCRdb has only the in-frame clones, and not every one. The repertoire holds about 200,000 clones, over 60% seen once, with around 15% in the top ten. After removal of 0 bases from V and 5 bases from J, the junction contained 2 bases not matched to a gene. Germline V gives CDR1 KGHSH, CDR2 LQKENI. This CDR3 contains 15 residues. The chain combines TRBV18 with TRBJ2-1; 9 bases fit TRBD2. The receptor was derived from a human donor with chronic lymphocytic leukemia. Sequences were derived from PBMCs, sampled after 24 months of ibrutinib treatment. The CDR3 DNA is TGTGCCAGCTCACCACCGAGCGGGAGGAACAATGAGCAGTTCTTC. Its protein is CASSPPSGRNNEQFF.